This is a list of T cell receptor beta chains from one sample in a study of regulatory T cells in long-lasting Graves disease. TCRdb reanalysed the multiplex PCR reads using MiXCR and keeps one entry per CDR3 protein. The table lists some 250,000 distinct CDR3 sequences, approximately 20% of them singletons. The material was peripheral blood mononuclear cells (PBMCs), obtained at new diagnosis, from a patient treated with antithyroid drugs. These TCRs come from a female donor with Graves disease. The CDR3 runs from the conserved cysteine through the conserved F or W. D genes are given only for firm matches. Size is omitted from some rows. Given values are once, few, many or a class for expanded clones.

TRBV24-1	15	TRBJ1-2	.	TRBD1	CATRGSGGSNYGYTF
TRBV28	16	TRBJ2-7	many	.	CASSFQDRTVLGEQYF
TRBV20-1	13	TRBJ1-1	many	.	CSARDQGNTEAFF
TRBV20-1	13	TRBJ1-1	many	.	CSASGAINTEAFF
TRBV7-2	13	TRBJ1-4	many	.	CASSLDRTEKLFF
TRBV19	15	TRBJ1-1	many	.	CASREFTGMNTEAFF
TRBV7-9	12	TRBJ2-3	many	.	CASSPKAGTQYF
TRBV29-1	13	TRBJ1-4	.	.	CSVGFIGDGKLFF
TRBV11-2	16	TRBJ1-1	.	.	CASSLSRQSLNTEAFF
TRBV19	18	TRBJ2-2	many	.	CASSMRLSGRGLTGELFF
TRBV9	15	TRBJ2-3	few	.	CASSGSRYSTDTQYF
TRBV4-3	19	TRBJ2-7	many	TRBD2	CASSQDQGSSAGVLREQYF
TRBV5-1	15	TRBJ1-1	few	.	CASSAGLWTNTEAFF
TRBV20-1	13	TRBJ1-3	many	.	CSALHYSGNTIYF
TRBV10-3	15	TRBJ2-5	many	TRBD1	CAISSTGTGSETQYF
TRBV7-2	16	TRBJ1-4	.	TRBD1	CASSFGQASNWEKLFF
TRBV7-9	14	TRBJ1-5	.	TRBD1	CASSFSQGAGAQHF
TRBV28	13	TRBJ2-5	.	.	CASTPDSRITQYF
TRBV6-1	16	TRBJ2-7	many	TRBD1	CASRRTGGGSSYEQYF